A single sample is the source of the 18 T cell receptor beta chains below, sequenced in a study of CD8+ T cells in alopecia areata. Sample treatment: oral pan-JAK inhibitor, 5-10 mg twice daily. Extracted from the samples, RNA was reverse transcribed into cDNA to serve as the sequencing template. Using immunoSEQ multiplex PCR, the repertoire was profiled, and TCRdb retains in-frame clones only, with some absent. This sample has some 170,000 clones, with 58% found just once. The sequences come from CD4+ T cells sorted from blood, collected at approximately week 60, from a patient treated with tofacitinib. The receptors come from a human donor with alopecia areata.

In this sample, this clone turned up a few times. The V gene is TRBV29-1, the J gene TRBJ1-5; D gene ambiguous. V dropped 6 bases and J dropped 0 bases, with 18 bases sitting between them. Germline loops: CDR1 SQVTM, CDR2 ANQGSEA. The CDR3 has 16 residues. In DNA form, the CDR3 reads TGCAGCGTGCTCGTAGGGTCAGGCTATAGCAATCAGCCCCAGCATTTT. It is translated as CSVLVGSGYSNQPQHF.

As regards this clone: One junction end disagrees with the germline gene, perhaps due to a read error. The CDR3 DNA reads as TGTGCCATCAGTGTTGGCGGGGGGCCGGGAGAGAACCAGTACTTC. The encoded protein is CAISVGGGPGENQYF. The genes are TRBV10-3 and TRBJ2-5; 8 nucleotides align to TRBD2. Germline CDR1 ENHRY, CDR2 SYGVKD. The CDR3 consists of 15 residues.

The chain combines TRBV30 with TRBJ2-7, with D unclear. Germline CDR1 is GTSNPN and CDR2 is SVGIG (reference sequence). This CDR3 has 11 residues. Trimming removed 1 base at V and 7 bases at J, with 8 bases between. This CDR3 is CAWSAGWEQYF. The DNA of the CDR3 is TGTGCCTGGAGTGCTGGGTGGGAGCAGTACTTC.

This sequence joins TRBV10-3 and TRBJ2-7, with no clear D. Trimming shortened V by 0 bases and J by 3 bases, and 6 bases separated the two germline ends. The CDR3 is 13 amino acids. Germline V gene sequence: CDR1 ENHRY, CDR2 SYGVKD. CDR3 sequence (DNA): TGTGCCATCAGTGAGTCAGTGAACTACGAGCAGTACTTC. This translates into CAISESVNYEQYF.

The V call is TRBV30, the J call TRBJ2-7; D gene uncertain. V was trimmed by 2 bases and J by 2 bases, leaving 7 bases between them. The CDR3 extends over 12 amino acids. Per the germline V gene, CDR1 is GTSNPN and CDR2 is SVGIG (reference sequence). This chain's CDR3 is CAWSSVTYEQYF. The CDR3 DNA reads as TGTGCCTGGAGTTCGGTCACCTACGAGCAGTACTTC. Looking up the rest from reference TRBV30 and TRBJ2-7 gives the full variable domain: SQTIHQWPATLVQPVGSPLSLECTVEGTSNPNLYWYRQAAGRGLQLLFYSVGIGQISSEVPQNLSASRPQDRQFILSSKKLLLSDSGFYLCAWSSVTYEQYFGPGTRLTVT.

The chain uses TRBV5-1 and TRBJ2-7; 7 nucleotides match TRBD2. The trim removed 0 bases at V and 5 bases at J, leaving 2 bases unmatched. In germline, CDR1 is SGHRS, CDR2 YFSETQ. This CDR3 is built from 13 residues. This chain's CDR3 is CASSLGAGNEQYF. In nucleotides, the CDR3 is TGCGCCAGCAGCTTGGGAGCGGGAAACGAGCAGTACTTC.

J is TRBJ2-1 and V is TRBV9; 7 bases fit TRBD1. CDR3 length: 17 amino acids. CDR1 and CDR2 from the germline V gene are SGDLS and YYNGEE. V lost 0 bases to trimming and J lost 3 bases; unmatched junction nucleotides: 9. The CDR3 coding sequence is TGTGCCAGCAGCGTAGTAGACAGGGAGACCCACTACAATGAGCAGTTCTTC. As protein: CASSVVDRETHYNEQFF. The full variable domain, in which reference TRBV9 and TRBJ2-1 provide the parts outside the CDR3, is DSGVTQTPKHLITATGQRVTLRCSPRSGDLSVYWYQQSLDQGLQFLIQYYNGEERAKGNILERFSAQQFPDLHSELNLSSLELGDSALYFCASSVVDRETHYNEQFFGPGTRLTVL.

V usage is TRBV6-1 and J usage is TRBJ2-5; D unclear. CDR3 length equals 13 residues. Between the trimmed V and J ends, which lost 6 bases and 4 bases, there was a span of 12 bases. CDR1 and CDR2 from the germline V gene are MNHNS and SASEGT. CDR3 bases: TGTGCCAGCAGACCCTCGACCGGAGAGACCCAGTACTTC. Translation gives CASRPSTGETQYF.

In its sample, this clone was seen a few times. At one of its ends the junction is not consistent with the germline gene, which may arise from a read error. The DNA of the CDR3 is TGTGCTAGCAGCAGCGGGACGGCCTACACAGATACGCAGTATTTT. Its protein product is CASSSGTAYTDTQYF. The chain has TRBV7-7 and TRBJ2-3; 7 bases are shared with TRBD2. The CDR3 contains 15 residues. Germline V gene lookup returns CDR1 SSHAT and CDR2 FNYEAQ (reference sequence).

This clone came up once. The genes are TRBV15 and TRBJ2-1, with a tentative D call TRBD1 (5 bases). CDR1 and CDR2 (germline): LNHNV, YYDKDF (reference sequence). The CDR3 runs 14 residues. V lost 8 bases, J lost 4 bases, and 15 bases lay in between. DNA for the CDR3: TGTGCCACCGCCCATTCCCAGGGTTACAATGAGCAGTTCTTC. Translation: CATAHSQGYNEQFF.

This chain links TRBV2 with TRBJ1-1; no clear D. The length of the CDR3 is 13 residues. Looked up from germline, CDR1 is SNHLY and CDR2 is FYNNEI. The V gene lost 10 bases and the J gene lost 2 bases, with 14 bases spanning the gap. The DNA of the CDR3 is TGTGCCACCGAAAGGGAGACCAACACTGAAGCTTTCTTT. Its protein product is CATERETNTEAFF.

This clone was seen at least ten times. This chain joins TRBV6-5 and TRBJ2-1; 11 nucleotides align to TRBD1. Unmatched junction bases numbered 7, after V lost 4 bases and J lost 5 bases. CDR3 length: 16 amino acids. Germline assignment: CDR1 MNHEY and CDR2 SVGAGI. The chain's CDR3 is CASSFGRDRGNNEQFF. The CDR3 DNA sequence: TGTGCCAGCAGTTTTGGACGGGACAGGGGGAACAATGAGCAGTTCTTC.

This chain joins TRBV6-1 and TRBJ1-1; D unresolved. The CDR3 length is 16 residues. Looked up from germline, CDR1 is MNHNS and CDR2 is SASEGT. V lost 3 bases and J lost 0, with 14 bases in between. The CDR3 region has the DNA TGTGCCAGCAGTGACACAAACGGACGGCTGAACACTGAAGCTTTCTTT. Its translation is CASSDTNGRLNTEAFF.

V is TRBV5-1 and J is TRBJ2-1; weak D call: TRBD1 (8 bases). The V end lost 3 bases, the J end lost 3 bases, and 13 bases lay between the germline ends. The CDR3 runs 15 residues. Germline CDR1 is SGHRS and CDR2 is YFSETQ. CDR3 loop: CASSSTGEGYNEQFF. CDR3 nucleotide sequence: TGCGCCAGCAGCTCGACAGGGGAGGGCTACAATGAGCAGTTCTTC.

This chain uses TRBV29-1 with TRBJ1-1; the match to TRBD1 covers 7 bases. Looked up from germline, CDR1 is SQVTM and CDR2 is ANQGSEA. J gave up 1 base and V 0 bases, and 2 bases lay outside the gene matches. CDR3 length: 14 residues. The CDR3 nucleotides read TGCAGCGTTGAAGAGGACAGGTGGAACACTGAAGCTTTCTTT. Translating gives CSVEEDRWNTEAFF.

The CDR3 bases are TGTGCCAGCAGTTACTCCAGGGGTCTCGGCGAGACCCAGTACTTC. This translates into CASSYSRGLGETQYF. The J gene is TRBJ2-5, the V gene TRBV6-5; D is possibly TRBD1 (6 bases). Germline CDR1 and CDR2: MNHEY and SVGAGI. V was pared by 0 bases and J by 5 bases, with 13 bases between. The CDR3 sequence is 15 residues long.

This chain links TRBV29-1 with TRBJ1-1, with a weak D call TRBD1 (5 bases). This CDR3 comprises 13 residues. Germline CDR1 SQVTM, CDR2 ANQGSEA. V was pared by 4 bases and J by 0 bases, with 9 bases between. In DNA form, the CDR3 reads TGCAGCGTTGGTGTCAGGGTGAACACTGAAGCTTTCTTT. Protein: CSVGVRVNTEAFF.

This rearrangement joins TRBV30 to TRBJ2-5; no definite D call. Deletions cut 2 bases from V and 5 bases from J, with 12 bases between. Per germline, CDR1 GTSNPN and CDR2 SVGIG (reference sequence). The CDR3 has 13 amino acids. The CDR3 nucleotides are TGTGCCTGGAGTCAAGGAAGTGCGGAGACCCAGTACTTC. Translating gives CAWSQGSAETQYF. Filled out from reference TRBV30 and TRBJ2-5, the complete variable domain reads SQTIHQWPATLVQPVGSPLSLECTVEGTSNPNLYWYRQAAGRGLQLLFYSVGIGQISSEVPQNLSASRPQDRQFILSSKKLLLSDSGFYLCAWSQGSAETQYFGPGTRLLVL.